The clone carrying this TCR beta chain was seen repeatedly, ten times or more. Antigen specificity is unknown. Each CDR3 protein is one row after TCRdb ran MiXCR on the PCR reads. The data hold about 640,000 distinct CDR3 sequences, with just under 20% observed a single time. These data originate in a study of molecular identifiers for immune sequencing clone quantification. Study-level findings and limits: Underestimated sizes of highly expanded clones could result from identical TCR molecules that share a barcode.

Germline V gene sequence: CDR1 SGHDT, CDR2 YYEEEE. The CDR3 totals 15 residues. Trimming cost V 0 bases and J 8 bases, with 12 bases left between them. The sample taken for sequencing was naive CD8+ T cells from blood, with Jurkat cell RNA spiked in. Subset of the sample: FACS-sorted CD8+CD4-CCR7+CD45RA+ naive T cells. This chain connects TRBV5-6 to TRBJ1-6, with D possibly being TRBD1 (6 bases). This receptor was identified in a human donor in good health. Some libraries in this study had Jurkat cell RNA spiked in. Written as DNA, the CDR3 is TGTGCCAGCAGCTTGGCCCGGGACACTTATTCACCCCTCCACTTT. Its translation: CASSLARDTYSPLHF.